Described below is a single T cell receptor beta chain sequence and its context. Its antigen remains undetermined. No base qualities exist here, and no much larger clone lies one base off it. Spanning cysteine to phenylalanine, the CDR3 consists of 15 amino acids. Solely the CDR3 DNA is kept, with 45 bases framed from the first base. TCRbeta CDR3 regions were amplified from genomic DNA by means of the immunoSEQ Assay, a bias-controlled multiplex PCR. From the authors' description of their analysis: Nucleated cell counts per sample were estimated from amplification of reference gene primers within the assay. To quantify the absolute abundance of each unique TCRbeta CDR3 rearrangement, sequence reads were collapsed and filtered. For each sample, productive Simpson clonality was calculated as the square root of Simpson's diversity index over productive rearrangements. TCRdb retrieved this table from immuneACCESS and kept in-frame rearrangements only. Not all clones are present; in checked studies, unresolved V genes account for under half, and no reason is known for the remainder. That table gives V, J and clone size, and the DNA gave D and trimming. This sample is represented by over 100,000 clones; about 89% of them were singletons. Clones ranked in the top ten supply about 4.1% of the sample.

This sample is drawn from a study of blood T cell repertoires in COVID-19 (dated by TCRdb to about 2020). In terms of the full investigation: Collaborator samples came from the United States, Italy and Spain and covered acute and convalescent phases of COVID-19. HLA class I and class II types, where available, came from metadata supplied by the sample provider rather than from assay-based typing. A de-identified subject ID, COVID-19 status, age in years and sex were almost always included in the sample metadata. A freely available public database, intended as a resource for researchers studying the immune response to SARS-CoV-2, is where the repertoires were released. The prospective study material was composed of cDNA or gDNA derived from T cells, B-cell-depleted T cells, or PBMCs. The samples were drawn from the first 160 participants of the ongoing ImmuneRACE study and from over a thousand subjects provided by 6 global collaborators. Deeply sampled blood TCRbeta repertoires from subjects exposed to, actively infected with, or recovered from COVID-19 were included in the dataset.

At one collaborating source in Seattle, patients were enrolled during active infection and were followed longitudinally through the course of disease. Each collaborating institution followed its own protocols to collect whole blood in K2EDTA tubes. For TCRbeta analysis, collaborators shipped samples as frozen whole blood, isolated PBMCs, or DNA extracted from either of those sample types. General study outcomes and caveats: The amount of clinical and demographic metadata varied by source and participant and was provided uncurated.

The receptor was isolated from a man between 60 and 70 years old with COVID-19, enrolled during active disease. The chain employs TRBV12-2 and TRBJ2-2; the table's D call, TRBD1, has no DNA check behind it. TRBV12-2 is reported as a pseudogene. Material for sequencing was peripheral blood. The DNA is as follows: TGTGCAAGTCCCGTAGAACAGGCCCCACCCGGGGAGCTGTTTTTT. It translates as CASPVEQAPPGELFF.